The present T cell receptor beta chain was sequenced within a study of vaccination and CD4 T cells after COVID-19 (dated by TCRdb to between 2021 and 2022). With regard to the full study: The convalescent cohort comprised six males and four females, including two Hispanic individuals, seven Caucasians, two Asians and one multiracial person. Two doses of either the Pfizer-BioNTech BNT162b2 vaccine (n=8) or the Moderna mRNA-1273 vaccine (n=2) were administered to participants. Post-COVID blood samples from convalescent patients were collected a median of approximately 100 days after diagnosis, with a range of about 35 to 161 days. Post-vaccine blood samples were obtained a median of around 74 days after the second vaccine dose, with a range of roughly 13 to 250 days. Culture stimuli were overlapping spike peptide pools from SARS-CoV-2 and from the common cold coronaviruses HCoV-NL63, HCoV-OC43 and HCoV-229E. As controls, cultures received a CEFX viral epitope pool (the positive control), an HIV-1 Nef peptide pool (the negative control), or no peptide at all. In about 11 COVID-19 convalescent patients and a handful of infection-naive healthy vaccine recipients, the spike-specific CD4+ TCR repertoire before mRNA vaccination was compared with the repertoire after mRNA vaccination. An earlier paper using these donors assessed, at the TCR clonotype level, memory CD4+ T cell crossreactivity between SARS-CoV-2 and common cold coronavirus spike proteins.

The treatment or condition label for this specimen denotes: 10-day PBMC culture with coronavirus spike peptide pools or control peptides (ViraFEST assay). CD4+ T cells from unexposed donors were collected before the COVID-19 pandemic (2011-2018). The study used the ViraFEST assay, which expanded antigen-specific T cells with peptide pools and then identified expanded clonotypes by TCR sequencing. PBMCs were cultured at 1.5 million to 2.5 million per well in IMDM supplemented with 5% human AB serum and about 10 IU/ml IL-2, with around 10 ug/ml peptide pools added. On days 3 and 7, half of the culture medium was replaced with fresh IL-2-containing medium. After about 10 days of culture, CD4+ T cells were isolated by negative selection using the EasySep CD4+ T cell isolation kit. As far as cell numbers permitted, CD4+ T cells from unexposed donors were tested for reactivity against SARS-CoV-2 S and N as well as four spike pools from common cold coronaviruses. Ficoll-Paque Plus gradient centrifugation was used to isolate PBMCs from whole blood, and the isolated PBMCs were then either used fresh or cryopreserved at -140C. Each culture condition was generally run in triplicate wells. Leukapheresis product for the unexposed donors was bought commercially.

There are a few counts of this clonotype. Its antigen target is currently unknown. Base qualities are not provided; no much larger clone lies one nucleotide away. Library construction relied on PCR. At the Johns Hopkins FTIC core, DNA from the cultured CD4+ T cells underwent TCR sequencing with the Oncomine TCR Beta short-read assay. Genomic DNA was extracted from the cultured CD4+ T cells with the QIAamp micro DNA kit. The Oncomine TCR Beta libraries from cultured CD4+ T cells were pooled using unique dual indexes and then sequenced on an Illumina iSeq 100. The authors' analysis ran thus. Non-productive sequences were removed, and CDR3s not starting with C, not ending with F or W, or shorter than 7 amino acids were discarded. Antigen-specific clonotypes were identified with the MANAFEST web application by comparing peptide-stimulated wells with reference and other culture wells. For a clone to be called positive, the clone needed an FDR below 0.05, an odds ratio above 5, and a productive frequency above 0.1% in at least two of three replicate wells. A clonotype was classed as cross-reactive if the clonotype showed significant expansion both in SARS-CoV-2 spike wells and in at least one common cold coronavirus spike condition. CDR3 homology was assessed with Levenshtein distances (stringdist) and unrooted phylogenetic trees (ape) in R version 3.6.1. Clones were called with MiXCR by TCRdb after fastp trimmed the public reads at Q25, and only in-frame beta chains were retained. Rows are unified per CDR3 protein, each entry keeping the most common DNA and genes. The V and J calls reflect TCRdb's pipeline rather than the authors' work. The sample contains about 9,300 distinct CDR3 sequences, under 35% of them found a single time. The ten most abundant clones make up approximately 20% of the sample.

Study-wide conclusions, independent of this receptor: An increase in the median number of SARS-CoV-2-reactive clonotypes from 21 after infection to 38 after vaccination was observed, but the change was not found to be significant. Of the vaccine-specific clones found in convalescent patients, nearly all (304 of 307) were mono-reactive for SARS-CoV-2 spike instead of being cross-reactive with common cold coronaviruses. Relatively few convalescent patients were included in the study, and early timepoints after natural infection were not analyzed. Among the post-vaccine SARS-CoV-2-reactive clones in convalescent patients, a median approximately 90% showed up only after vaccination, which suggests vaccine-specific priming.

The sample comprised CD4+ T cells from blood, cultured in vitro. This sequence was found in a human donor in good health.

The DNA is as follows: TGTGCCAGCAGTTCCGGACAGGGGGGCTTTAACACTGAAGCTTTCTTT. This is translated as CASSSGQGGFNTEAFF. This chain joins TRBV28 to TRBJ1-1; TRBD1 matches 10 bases in the middle. The germline V gene supplies CDR1 MDHEN and CDR2 SYDVKM. V lost 4 bases and J lost 2 bases, and the count of bases not matched to a germline gene is 7. The CDR3 goes from the cysteine to the phenylalanine over 16 residues. Kept here is only the CDR3 DNA, which spans 48 bases and is read in frame from base 1.